The source of this T cell receptor (beta chain) is a study of blood T cell repertoires in COVID-19. Study-wide background: The United States, Italy and Spain supplied acute and convalescent COVID-19 samples. T cells, B-cell-depleted T cells, or PBMCs supplied cDNA or gDNA.

V was pared by 3 bases and J by 3 bases, with 5 bases of the junction left unmatched. CDR3 size: 17 residues. In germline, CDR1 is PRHDT, CDR2 FYEKMQ (reference sequence). Original methodology: Researchers report that nucleated cell counts were estimated from reference gene primer amplification. Profiling relied on immunoSEQ multiplex PCR, and the TCRdb table lists in-frame clones only, not all of them. From that table come the V and J calls and clone size; the DNA was used to work out D and trimming. The sample includes more than 60,000 clones, approximately 90% of them seen just once. The sequence was obtained from a human donor in a cohort sampled during active COVID-19. The gene calls are TRBV13 and TRBJ2-3; 14 bases align to TRBD2. The sequenced sample was peripheral blood. CDR3 DNA: TGTGCCAGCAGCTTCCGACTAGCGGGGGGGTTTACAGATACGCAGTATTTT. Translation gives CASSFRLAGGFTDTQYF.